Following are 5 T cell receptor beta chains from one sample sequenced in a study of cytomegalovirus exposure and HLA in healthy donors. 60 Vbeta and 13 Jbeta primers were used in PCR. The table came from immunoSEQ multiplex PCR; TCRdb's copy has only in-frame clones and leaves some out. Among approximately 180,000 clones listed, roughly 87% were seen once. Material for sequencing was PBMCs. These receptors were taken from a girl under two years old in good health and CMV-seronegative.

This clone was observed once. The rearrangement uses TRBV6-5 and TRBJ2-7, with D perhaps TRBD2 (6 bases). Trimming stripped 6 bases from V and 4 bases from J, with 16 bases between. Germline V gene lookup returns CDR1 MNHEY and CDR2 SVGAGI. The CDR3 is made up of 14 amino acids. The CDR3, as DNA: TGTGCCAGCAGGGCCACGGGACTCCCGTACGAGCAGTACTTC. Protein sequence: CASRATGLPYEQYF.

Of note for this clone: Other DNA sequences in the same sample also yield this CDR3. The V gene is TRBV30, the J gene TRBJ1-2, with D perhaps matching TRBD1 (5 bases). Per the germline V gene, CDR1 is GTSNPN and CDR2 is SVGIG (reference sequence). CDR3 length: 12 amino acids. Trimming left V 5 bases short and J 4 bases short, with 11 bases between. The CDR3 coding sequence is TGTGCCTGGTCTCCGGGGGGCTATGGCTACACCTTC. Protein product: CAWSPGGYGYTF.

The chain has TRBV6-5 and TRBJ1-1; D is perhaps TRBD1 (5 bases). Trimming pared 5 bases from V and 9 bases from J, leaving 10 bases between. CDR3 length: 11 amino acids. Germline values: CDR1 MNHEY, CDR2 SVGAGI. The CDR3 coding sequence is TGTGCCAGCAGTGCAGGGCAGAAAGCTTTCTTT. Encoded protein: CASSAGQKAFF.

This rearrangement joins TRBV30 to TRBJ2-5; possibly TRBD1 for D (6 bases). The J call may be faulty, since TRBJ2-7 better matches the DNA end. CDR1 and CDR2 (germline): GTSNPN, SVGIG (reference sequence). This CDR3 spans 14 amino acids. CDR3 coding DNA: TGTGCCTGGAGGCAGCAGGGGAGCTCCTACGAGCAGTACTTC. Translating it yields CAWRQQGSSYEQYF.

CDR3 amino acids: CASSWGHSNEQFF. In DNA, the CDR3 is TGTGCCAGCAGCTGGGGGCACTCCAATGAGCAGTTCTTC. The chain couples TRBV14 to TRBJ2-1; maybe TRBD1 (6 bases). The CDR3 spans 13 residues. Trimming left V 5 bases short and J 6 bases short, with 11 bases between. Germline CDR1 and CDR2: SGHDN and FVKESK.